These T cell receptor beta chains were read from a single sample in a study of blood T cell repertoires in COVID-19. Libraries were prepared by immunoSEQ multiplex PCR; TCRdb keeps only in-frame clonotypes and omits some of them. The table has over 150,000 clones, about four fifths seen once. The material sequenced was peripheral blood. The receptors here all came from an elderly woman with active or convalescent COVID-19. Each CDR3 is given without its conserved first and last residue. Size values are once, few and many counts, or a class for expanded clones, and some rows have none.

TRBV24-1,once,ATSDSRGSGYEQF
TRBV5-5,once,ASSPRWFRTGPVDEQF
TRBV5-1,NA,ASSSRTSTGDSPLH
TRBV10-3,NA,AISETLGTGQQDVQY
TRBV5-1,NA,ASSLPGTGRYEQY
TRBV5-1,NA,ASSPSRGTSGNNEQF
TRBV28,NA,ASRTPGQGSLDTQY
TRBV4-2,NA,ASSQVQRINEQF
TRBV4-2,NA,ASSRISSRTNTDTQY
TRBV19,NA,ASSMPPDLTWETQY
TRBV2,few,ASSVFGSGENIQY
TRBV5-6,NA,ASSLGQGAYEQY
TRBV27,NA,ASTNTKTGLLNTEAF
TRBV18,NA,ASSQTSGRINEQF
TRBV5-1,NA,ASSILAGENYEQY
TRBV30,NA,AWEPGTGHTEAF
TRBV6-1,once,ASSERQLTQETQY
TRBV7-9,NA,ASSIWTGESDTEAF
TRBV24-1,NA,ATSGGQGAHDYGYT
TRBV12-5,NA,ASGSGLRLYNEQF
TRBV6-5,NA,ASNSGRSNEQF